This T cell receptor beta chain was found in a study of cytomegalovirus exposure and HLA in healthy donors. Assay used: immunoSEQ multiplex PCR; TCRdb lists only in-frame clones, some missing. The sample holds under 250,000 clones, approximately 90% seen once. Trimming shortened V by 0 bases and J by 1 base, and 11 bases separated the two germline ends. Germline V gene data show CDR1 as MNHEY and CDR2 as SMNVEV (reference sequence). This CDR3 comprises 16 residues. J is TRBJ2-3 and V is TRBV27; possible D gene TRBD2, 5 bases. The receptor was isolated from a man between 18 and 35 years old in good health and CMV-seronegative. The sequenced sample consisted of PBMCs. In nucleotides, the CDR3 is TGTGCCAGCAGTTTATCAACGGTGCGGGGCACAGATACGCAGTATTTT. It yields the protein CASSLSTVRGTDTQYF.